This T cell receptor beta chain emerged from a study of long-term antiretroviral therapy in people with HIV. Germline CDR1 and CDR2: WNHNN and SYGVQD (reference sequence). V gave up 3 bases and J gave up 4 bases; unmatched junction bases: 6. The CDR3 is made up of 15 amino acids. Version v3.0 of the immunoSEQ assay ran at survey level. This table comes from immunoSEQ multiplex PCR, and its TCRdb copy is limited to in-frame clones, with some not included. Of just over 35,000 clones listed, around 94% are singletons. The sequences come from unsorted PBMCs, collected 4.1 years after starting antiretroviral therapy. This chain links TRBV10-1 with TRBJ2-7; 10 bases match TRBD1. The source of this sequence is a woman aged 50 to 65 with HIV. CDR3 residues: CASSDPGTGVYEQYF. As DNA, the CDR3 is TGCGCCAGCAGTGACCCCGGGACAGGGGTGTACGAGCAGTACTTC.